This T cell receptor (beta chain) originates from a study of CD8 T cells in Susac syndrome. Reverse transcription of 0.5 to 1 ug RNA was performed with random hexamers. Each CDR3 protein is one row after TCRdb ran MiXCR on the immunoSEQ multiplex PCR reads. The table records 100,000 to 150,000 distinct CDR3 sequences, about 94% of them present only once. CDR1 is MNHEY and CDR2 is SVGEGT in the germline V gene. Germline trimming cut 5 bases from V and 5 bases from J; bases unmatched to any gene: 14. The CDR3 sequence is 17 residues long. The receptor's source is a human donor with Susac syndrome. Sequencing used CD8+ T cells from PBMCs. This chain connects TRBV6-2 or TRBV6-3 to TRBJ2-5, with 10 bases lining up with TRBD2. The CDR3 protein is CASSQGLAGVYGETQYF. CDR3 DNA sequence: TGTGCCAGCAGTCAAGGGCTAGCGGGAGTCTACGGGGAGACCCAGTACTTC.